The clone carrying this T cell receptor beta chain has a handful of counts. What it recognizes is unknown. This sample is drawn from a study of T cell repertoires in cytomegalovirus infection. Study-wide context: A matching HLA type, together with CMV infection, was signaled by public TCR beta signatures.

Study results and limitations: The cumulative frequency of public TCR beta families identified carriers of CMV plus the relevant HLA. Dominating the ex vivo response were TCR beta clonotypes that were CMV-specific and HLA-C-restricted.

Germline CDR1 and CDR2: MDHEN and SYDVKM. CDR3 size: 14 residues. V lost 6 bases to trimming and J lost 0 bases, with 12 bases between them. One entry per CDR3 protein results from TCRdb running MiXCR on the reads. Of around 300,000 distinct CDR3 sequences listed, more than 8% were seen once; the top ten hold roughly 4.5%. This TCR came from a human donor in good health (CMV status not recorded). Some clones in this sample may be carry-over from other donors' samples. Sequencing was performed on PBMCs. The chain couples TRBV28 to TRBJ2-7; weak D call: TRBD1 (6 bases). CDR3 coding DNA: TGTGCCAGCAGCCCGCCAGGGGCCTCCTACGAGCAGTACTTC. It translates to CASSPPGASYEQYF.